The clone carrying this T cell receptor beta chain was counted a few times. No antigen is known for it. This specimen belongs to a study of shared clonotypes between healthy human individuals. Study details: CD4 naive and CD4 memory each took three plates per donor, while CD8 naive took two and CD8 memory one.

Study-wide findings and caveats: A handful of donors shared approximately 5% of their naive CD4 clonotypes. Generation of non-shared clonotypes was less probable than generation of clonotypes shared by all four donors.

The table came from immunoSEQ multiplex PCR; TCRdb's copy has only in-frame clones and leaves some out. The sample yields fewer than 700,000 clones, 85% to 95% seen once. Cells designated naive CD8 were CD45RO-negative and were positively selected for CCR7, with terminally differentiated effector memory CD45RA+ cells excluded. This receptor was obtained from a woman aged 25 to 39 in good health. Material: naive CD8+ T cells sorted from blood.

The CDR3 coding sequence is TGCAGCGTTAGGACTAGCGGTGGTGAGCAGTTCTTC. Protein product: CSVRTSGGEQFF. The chain combines TRBV29-1 with TRBJ2-1; 10 nucleotides match TRBD2. This CDR3 comprises 12 residues. The J segment lost 9 bases and the V segment lost 5 bases, leaving 4 bases of the junction unmatched. In germline, CDR1 is SQVTM, CDR2 ANQGSEA.